The 25 T cell receptor beta chains below all came from one sample that was sequenced in a study of OX40 agonist ivuxolimab in advanced cancers. The library was generated by the immunoSEQ multiplex PCR assay. The table was pulled from immuneACCESS by TCRdb, which kept in-frame rearrangements only. Such tables lose some clones; where checked, under half of the loss comes from unresolved V genes, and the rest has no known cause. This sample holds about 82,000 clones; about 91% were observed only once. The top ten constitute less than 0.85% of the sample. The starting material was CD4+ or CD8+ T cells sorted from blood, obtained in a trial of the OX40 agonist ivuxolimab. These receptors were obtained from an adult with an advanced solid tumor such as melanoma, head and neck, liver or kidney cancer.

The chain recombines TRBV4-1 with TRBJ2-1, with 10 bases identical to TRBD2. The length of the CDR3 is 18 residues. Per the germline V gene, CDR1 is MGHRA and CDR2 is YSYEKL. V shed 4 bases, J shed 2 bases, and the junction held 11 bases outside the gene matches. This CDR3 is CASSPQSGRGETYNEQFF. CDR3 DNA sequence: TGCGCCAGCAGCCCCCAGAGCGGGAGGGGGGAAACCTACAATGAGCAGTTCTTC.

This clone was seen only once. In DNA, the CDR3 is TGTGCCAGCTCACCACGGTTACCGGGGGAGTTCTTC. Its protein is CASSPRLPGEFF. The rearrangement links TRBV18 to TRBJ2-1; D is possibly TRBD2 (6 bases). Trimming cost V 1 base and J 14 bases, with 12 bases left between them. Germline assignment: CDR1 KGHSH and CDR2 LQKENI. This CDR3 has 12 residues.

The V call is TRBV19, the J call TRBJ2-5, with 10 bases aligning to TRBD2. J was trimmed by 5 bases and V by 1 base; bases with no gene match: 7. The CDR3 consists of 16 residues. CDR1 is LNHDA, CDR2 SQIVND, per germline (reference sequence). CDR3 protein: CASSIGTSGIGETQYF. The CDR3 nucleotides read TGTGCCAGTAGTATAGGTACTAGCGGGATTGGGGAGACCCAGTACTTC.

This chain links TRBV12-1 with TRBJ2-1; the DNA was not used to check the table's D call, TRBD2. TRBV12-1 is noted as a pseudogene. This CDR3 region has 13 residues. The CDR3 bases are TGTGCCAGCAAGATAAGCCGGGGCAATGAGCAGTTCTTC. Its protein is CASKISRGNEQFF.

The gene calls are TRBV11-1 and TRBJ2-5; perhaps TRBD1 as D (7 bases). The CDR3 contains 13 residues. Germline V lookup: CDR1 SGHAT, CDR2 FQDESV (reference sequence). V gave up 6 bases and J gave up 5 bases, with 13 bases separating them. CDR3 DNA sequence: TGTGCCAGCAGGCGGGACAGAGGGGAGACCCAGTACTTC. Its protein is CASRRDRGETQYF.

The chain links TRBV5-1 to TRBJ2-7, with 7 bases lining up with TRBD2. The CDR3 spans 13 residues. The V and J ends lost 6 bases and 1 base, in that order; junction bases with no gene match: 4. From germline, CDR1 is SGHRS and CDR2 YFSETQ. The CDR3 DNA reads TGCGCCAGCAACCCGGGGGGATCCTACGAGCAGTACTTC. Its protein is CASNPGGSYEQYF. The full variable domain, its missing parts supplied by reference TRBV5-1 and TRBJ2-7, is KAGVTQTPRYLIKTRGQQVTLSCSPISGHRSVSWYQQTPGQGLQFLFEYFSETQRNKGNFPGRFSGRQFSNSRSEMNVSTLELGDSALYLCASNPGGSYEQYFGPGTRLTVT.

The V gene is TRBV7-9, the J gene TRBJ2-2; 7 nucleotides align to TRBD1. The CDR3 length is 17 residues. Per the germline V gene, CDR1 is SEHNR and CDR2 is FQNEAQ (reference sequence). V lost 5 bases and J lost 0; bases outside the gene matches: 9. The CDR3 nucleotides read TGTGCCAGCAGCGGTACGGGACAGCCCGCGAACACCGGGGAGCTGTTTTTT. Amino acids: CASSGTGQPANTGELFF.

The chain couples TRBV11-3 to TRBJ2-3; 8 bases are shared with TRBD2. Germline values: CDR1 SGHNT, CDR2 YENEEA. This CDR3 region has 13 residues. V lost 2 bases, J lost 5 bases, and 0 bases stayed unmatched. In DNA, the CDR3 is TGTGCCAGCAGCTTACTAGCGGGAGATACGCAGTATTTT. As protein: CASSLLAGDTQYF.

V gene TRBV5-4 combines with J gene TRBJ1-2, with D uncertain. V lost 3 bases and J lost 5, with 11 bases in between. CDR1 is SGHNT, CDR2 YYREEE, per germline (reference sequence). The CDR3 has 13 residues. DNA of the CDR3: TGTGCCAGCAGCTCCGAGACAACTTATGGCTACACCTTC. Its protein product is CASSSETTYGYTF.

V is TRBV2 and J is TRBJ1-5; D perhaps matches TRBD1 (5 bases). The germline V gene encodes CDR1 SNHLY and CDR2 FYNNEI. V was cut by 8 bases and J by 5 bases, with 13 bases left in between. The CDR3 is made up of 13 amino acids. DNA of the CDR3: TGTGCCAGCTCGTTGGGGGGAGATCAGCCCCAGCATTTT. It yields the protein CASSLGGDQPQHF.

The chain joins TRBV11-1 to TRBJ2-1; 14 bases match TRBD2. V was pared by 4 bases and J by 7 bases, with 3 bases of the junction left unmatched. Germline CDR1 and CDR2: SGHAT and FQDESV (reference sequence). The CDR3 is made up of 15 amino acids. The chain's CDR3 is CASSSGLAGVNEQFF. The CDR3, as DNA: TGTGCCAGCAGCTCGGGACTAGCGGGAGTGAATGAGCAGTTCTTC.

The rearrangement joins TRBV7-2 to TRBJ2-3; TRBD2 matches 7 bases. The trim removed 1 base at V and 6 bases at J, leaving 1 base unmatched. The CDR3 is 13 amino acids. The germline V gene has CDR1 SGHTA and CDR2 FQGNSA. This CDR3 reads CASSLVREDTQYF. The CDR3 DNA is TGTGCCAGCAGCTTAGTGCGGGAGGATACGCAGTATTTT.

With respect to this clone: Other DNA sequences in this sample translate to the same CDR3. The genes are TRBV18 and TRBJ1-1, with D unclear. Deletions cut 6 bases from V and 1 base from J, with 9 bases between. This CDR3 is built from 13 residues. The germline CDR1 and CDR2 sequences are KGHSH and LQKENI. This CDR3 is CASSPGGNTEAFF. CDR3 DNA: TGTGCCAGCTCGCCGGGAGGGAACACTGAAGCTTTCTTT.

The chain couples TRBV27 to TRBJ2-2; no definite D call. V shed 5 bases and J shed 7 bases, with 8 bases lying between them. This CDR3 region has 12 residues. Germline CDR1 reads MNHEY; CDR2 reads SMNVEV (reference sequence). The CDR3 bases are TGTGCCAGCAGTACCTCTTACGGGGAGCTGTTTTTT. The encoded protein is CASSTSYGELFF.

This clone was seen a handful of times. This chain joins TRBV29-1 and TRBJ2-5; 10 positions match TRBD1. V lost 3 bases, J lost 6 bases, and 7 bases stayed unmatched. The CDR3 extends over 14 amino acids. Germline values: CDR1 SQVTM, CDR2 ANQGSEA. CDR3 sequence reads: CSVDRDRGIKTQYF. The CDR3 bases are TGCAGCGTTGACAGGGACAGGGGTATCAAGACCCAGTACTTC.

A word on this clone: The sample holds other DNA sequences that translate to the same CDR3. This chain connects TRBV7-2 to TRBJ2-1; weak D call: TRBD2 (6 bases). Between the trimmed V and J ends, which lost 5 bases and 0 bases, there was a span of 11 bases. Germline assignment: CDR1 SGHTA and CDR2 FQGNSA. The CDR3 totals 15 residues. CDR3 sequence: CASSLTGDSYNEQFF. For the CDR3, the DNA is TGTGCCAGCAGCCTGACGGGAGACTCCTACAATGAGCAGTTCTTC. The entire variable domain, with the rest obtained from reference TRBV7-2 and TRBJ2-1, is as follows: GAGVSQSPSNKVTEKGKDVELRCDPISGHTALYWYRQSLGQGLEFLIYFQGNSAPDKSGLPSDRFSAERTGGSVSTLTIQRTQQEDSAVYLCASSLTGDSYNEQFFGPGTRLTVL.

This rearrangement joins TRBV29-1 to TRBJ2-3; a possible D gene is TRBD2 (7 bases). This CDR3 region has 12 residues. Looked up from germline, CDR1 is SQVTM and CDR2 is ANQGSEA. V was pared by 8 bases and J by 6 bases, with 15 bases between. The CDR3 loop reads CSLTGGDDTQYF. CDR3 DNA: TGCAGCCTCACGGGGGGCGACGATACGCAGTATTTT.

This clone was detected only a few times. The rearrangement links TRBV6-4 to TRBJ2-2; D possibly corresponds to TRBD1 (6 bases). The germline V and J ends were trimmed by 6 bases and 1 base, with 9 bases remaining between them. Germline V gene data show CDR1 as MRHNA and CDR2 as SNTAGT. This CDR3 is 14 amino acids long. CDR3 loop: CASRQGRNTGELFF. The CDR3 nucleotides are TGTGCCAGCAGGCAGGGGAGGAACACCGGGGAGCTGTTTTTT.

The rearrangement joins TRBV29-1 to TRBJ2-3; TRBD2 matches at 8 bases. The germline CDR1 and CDR2 sequences are SQVTM and ANQGSEA. The ends lost 6 bases at V and 4 bases at J; junction bases unmatched: 12. This CDR3 comprises 15 residues. CDR3 loop: CSVKYIAGRSDTQYF. In nucleotides, the CDR3 is TGCAGCGTCAAATATATAGCGGGACGTTCAGATACGCAGTATTTT.

The V call is TRBV11-2, the J call TRBJ2-1; D may be TRBD2 (5 bases). Germline V CDR1 and CDR2: SGHAT, FQNNGV. The V and J ends lost 0 bases and 7 bases respectively, with 16 bases between them. The CDR3 extends over 16 amino acids. As DNA, the CDR3 is TGTGCCAGCAGCTTAGAGGCTAGCATTTCCAATAATGAGCAGTTCTTC. Protein product: CASSLEASISNNEQFF.

This clone was seen once. The V and J genes are TRBV5-4 and TRBJ2-7; D gene ambiguous. CDR1 SGHNT and CDR2 YYREEE come from the germline V gene (reference sequence). The CDR3 is 13 residues long. Trimming took 6 bases from V and 0 from J, leaving 10 bases between them. Here the CDR3 DNA reads TGTGCCAGCAATTACGAGCGCTCCTACGAGCAGTACTTC. The encoded protein is CASNYERSYEQYF.

The gene calls are TRBV9 and TRBJ2-1; 8 positions agree with TRBD2. This CDR3 region has 16 residues. Germline V lookup: CDR1 SGDLS, CDR2 YYNGEE. V shed 7 bases, J shed 7 bases, and the junction held 16 bases outside the gene matches. The chain's CDR3 is CASQEGNGRGWNEQFF. The CDR3 nucleotides are TGTGCCAGCCAGGAGGGGAACGGGAGGGGCTGGAATGAGCAGTTCTTC.

V usage is TRBV11-2 and J usage is TRBJ2-7; unclear D gene. Germline values: CDR1 SGHAT, CDR2 FQNNGV. This CDR3 is 14 amino acids long. The ends were cut back, 5 bases at V and 2 bases at J, with 13 bases in the middle. The CDR3 sequence is CASSNTPGPYEQYF. The CDR3 region has the DNA TGTGCCAGCAGCAACACCCCCGGTCCCTACGAGCAGTACTTC.

The rearrangement links TRBV5-4 to TRBJ2-5; 8 bases are a match to TRBD2. The CDR3 is 15 residues long. CDR1 SGHNT and CDR2 YYREEE come from the germline V gene (reference sequence). The ends lost 5 bases at V and 1 base at J; junction bases unmatched: 7. CDR3 sequence (DNA): TGTGCCAGCAGTGTCGGTAGCGGGACCCAAGAGACCCAGTACTTC. Encoded protein: CASSVGSGTQETQYF. Full variable domain (remainder filled in from reference TRBV5-4 and TRBJ2-5): ETGVTQSPTHLIKTRGQQVTLRCSSQSGHNTVSWYQQALGQGPQFIFQYYREEENGRGNFPPRFSGLQFPNYSSELNVNALELDDSALYLCASSVGSGTQETQYFGPGTRLLVL.

The chain carries TRBV7-9 and TRBJ2-2; TRBD1 matches 10 bases. V lost 6 bases, J lost 6 bases, and 7 bases stayed unmatched. Germline values: CDR1 SEHNR, CDR2 FQNEAQ (reference sequence). The CDR3 totals 15 residues. The CDR3 region is CASRPGQGLAGELFF. The CDR3 nucleotides read TGTGCCAGCAGGCCGGGACAGGGGTTGGCCGGGGAGCTGTTTTTT.